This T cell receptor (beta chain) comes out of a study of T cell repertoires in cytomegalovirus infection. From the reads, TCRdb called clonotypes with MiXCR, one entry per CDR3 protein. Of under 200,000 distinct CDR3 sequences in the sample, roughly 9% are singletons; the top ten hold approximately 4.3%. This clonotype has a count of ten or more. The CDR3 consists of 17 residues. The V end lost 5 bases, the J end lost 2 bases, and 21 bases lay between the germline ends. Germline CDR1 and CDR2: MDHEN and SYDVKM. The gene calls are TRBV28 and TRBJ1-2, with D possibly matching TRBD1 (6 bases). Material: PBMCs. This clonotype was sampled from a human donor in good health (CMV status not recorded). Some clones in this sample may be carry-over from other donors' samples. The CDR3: CASSPQGSTPANYGYTF. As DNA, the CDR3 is TGTGCCAGCAGTCCTCAGGGGTCTACCCCCGCCAACTATGGCTACACCTTC.